The sequence of this TCR beta chain was determined in a study of identical twins. Study-wide results and limits: Model-predicted out-of-frame TCR alpha sharing fell below observed values in monozygotic twins.

As for this clonotype: The target antigen is unknown.

Unique molecular identifiers were present on the cDNA, and a universal primer site came from template switching. One entry per CDR3 protein, called by TCRdb with MiXCR from the 5' RACE reads. The repertoire includes hundreds of thousands of distinct CDR3 sequences, approximately 22% of them detected once, and 4.3% sits in the top ten. The data were also submitted as part of a second study, on T cells expressing NK-cell markers. That paper adds: Dominant NKG2C+ clonotypes accounted for roughly 1.0-7.5% of CD8+ T cells in 5 to 7 donors.

The origin of this receptor is a woman between 18 and 29 years old in good health. The sample comprised PBMCs.

CDR3 region: CASRQDSDPGSQPQHF. The DNA of the CDR3 is TGTGCCAGCAGGCAAGATTCAGACCCGGGTAGTCAGCCCCAGCATTTT. The chain carries TRBV6-1 and TRBJ1-5, with no clear D. This CDR3 is built from 16 residues. Per the germline V gene, CDR1 is MNHNS and CDR2 is SASEGT. Trimming removed 6 bases at V and 6 bases at J, with 21 bases between.